A single sample is the source of the 20 T cell receptor beta chains below, sequenced in a study of T cells in Graves' hyperthyroidism and ophthalmopathy. Amplification yielded TCR beta CDR3 regions, with RNA transcripts as the source. Researchers ran a first-round RT-PCR on the TCR CDR3 using the HTBI primer set. In TCRdb, the multiplex PCR reads were re-called with MiXCR into one record per CDR3 protein. The sample records 540,000 or so distinct CDR3 sequences, approximately 14% being singletons. Specimen: blood. These receptors were obtained from a woman aged 25 to 45 with Graves' hyperthyroidism.

The V call is TRBV18, the J call TRBJ1-2; D may be TRBD1 (5 bases). The CDR3 extends over 15 amino acids. Germline loops: CDR1 KGHSH, CDR2 LQKENI. With 4 bases removed from V and 7 bases from J, the gap between germline ends came to 19 bases. As DNA, the CDR3 is TGTGCCAGCTCACGGCCACCTCAGGGTTATGCTGGCTACACCTTC. It codes for CASSRPPQGYAGYTF. The full variable domain, its missing parts supplied by reference TRBV18 and TRBJ1-2, is NAGVMQNPRHLVRRRGQEARLRCSPMKGHSHVYWYRQLPEEGLKFMVYLQKENIIDESGMPKERFSAEFPKEGPSILRIQQVVRGDSAAYFCASSRPPQGYAGYTFGSGTRLTVV.

This clonotype appeared a few times. This sequence joins TRBV5-6 and TRBJ2-1; the match to TRBD2 covers 10 bases. This CDR3 has 17 amino acids. The V and J ends lost 3 bases and 3 bases, in that order; junction bases with no gene match: 9. Germline CDR1 is SGHDT and CDR2 is YYEEEE. The CDR3 DNA reads as TGTGCCAGCAGCTGGGTCGGAGCGGGAGGGGACTACAATGAGCAGTTCTTC. Translation gives CASSWVGAGGDYNEQFF.

V is TRBV6-1 and J is TRBJ1-5, with D unresolved. This CDR3 has 13 residues. V lost 10 bases and J lost 0, with 10 bases in between. Germline V gene sequence: CDR1 MNHNS, CDR2 SASEGT. In DNA form, the CDR3 reads TGTGCCACAAAGCGCAATAGCAATCAGCCCCAGCATTTT. This sequence encodes CATKRNSNQPQHF.

At least ten counts were recorded for this clonotype. V usage is TRBV7-6 and J usage is TRBJ2-1; TRBD2 agrees at 7 bases. There are 15 residues in the CDR3. The germline CDR1 and CDR2 sequences are SGHVS and FNYEAQ. Trimming removed 5 bases from V and 3 bases from J; junction bases left unmatched: 7. The CDR3 bases are TGTGCCAGCAGCACCCAGCGGGGTTACTACAATGAGCAGTTCTTC. Its translation is CASSTQRGYYNEQFF.

A remark on this clonotype: This may be a read error, as it is one base from a much larger clone. V usage is TRBV5-5 and J usage is TRBJ2-3; weak D call: TRBD1 (6 bases). The CDR3 has 15 amino acids. CDR1 SGHKS and CDR2 YYEKEE come from the germline V gene (reference sequence). The CDR3 DNA follows: TGTGTCAGCAGCGCGCACAGGGATGCGACAGATACGCAGTATTTT. Translation gives CVSSAHRDATDTQYF.

This clonotype was counted only a few times. The chain joins TRBV27 to TRBJ2-7; D is unresolved. The ends were cut back, 0 bases at V and 3 bases at J, with 6 bases in the middle. Germline CDR1 MNHEY, CDR2 SMNVEV (reference sequence). The CDR3 contains 13 residues. The CDR3 DNA reads as TGTGCCAGCAGTTTATCGACAAGCTACGAGCAGTACTTC. Amino acid sequence: CASSLSTSYEQYF.

In the case of this clonotype: Because the CDR3 is missing its conserved closing phenylalanine or tryptophan, this is likely a read error. The chain joins TRBV3-1 to TRBJ2-5; 7 bases are a match to TRBD1. CDR1 and CDR2 from the germline V gene are LGHDT and YNNKEL (reference sequence). Trimming cost V 3 bases and J 2 bases; bases outside gene matches: 6. The CDR3 is 15 amino acids. CDR3 loop: CASSHFRDSQETQYL. The CDR3, as DNA: TGTGCCAGCAGCCATTTCCGGGACAGTCAAGAGACCCAGTACCTC.

Here the CDR3 DNA reads TGCGCCAGCAGCAATACGGGACAGGGGACGAACACTGAAGCTTTCTTT. Amino acids: CASSNTGQGTNTEAFF. This chain joins TRBV5-1 and TRBJ1-1, with 10 bases aligning to TRBD1. The CDR3 consists of 16 residues. Germline V gives CDR1 SGHRS, CDR2 YFSETQ. Trimming at V came to 4 bases and at J to 1 base, leaving 7 bases not matched to a gene.

This clonotype was found many times. The chain carries TRBV20-1 and TRBJ1-1; D is possibly TRBD1 (5 bases). This CDR3 is built from 14 residues. The germline V and J ends were trimmed by 4 bases and 1 base, with 13 bases remaining between them. The germline CDR1 and CDR2 sequences are DFQATT and SNEGSKA (reference sequence). The CDR3 loop is CSAKVGVGNTEAFF. The CDR3, as DNA: TGCAGTGCTAAAGTGGGGGTCGGGAACACTGAAGCTTTCTTT.

The chain links TRBV6-1 to TRBJ2-1; no definite D call. V was pared by 8 bases and J by 9 bases, with 11 bases between. Germline loops: CDR1 MNHNS, CDR2 SASEGT. The CDR3 sequence is 11 residues long. CDR3 in DNA: TGTGCCAGCTCCCTTTACTCTGAGCAGTTCTTC. It is translated as CASSLYSEQFF.

Written as DNA, the CDR3 is TGTGCCAGCAGCATCTGGACGGATGATTACGAGCAGTACTTC. Protein product: CASSIWTDDYEQYF. V is TRBV12-3 or TRBV12-4 and J is TRBJ2-7; D gene uncertain. Trimming removed 6 bases at V and 4 bases at J, with 16 bases between. The CDR3 has 14 amino acids.

This clonotype has at least ten counts. This sequence joins TRBV3-1 and TRBJ2-7, with D perhaps matching TRBD2 (5 bases). V lost 2 bases, J lost 5 bases, and 13 bases lay in between. Germline-derived CDR1 and CDR2 are LGHDT and YNNKEL (reference sequence). The CDR3 extends over 14 amino acids. Written as DNA, the CDR3 is TGTGCCAGCAGCCAACGGAGGACTGGGGACGAGCAGTACTTC. Its protein is CASSQRRTGDEQYF.

This clonotype was recorded many times. The rearrangement links TRBV2 to TRBJ2-7; 7 positions match TRBD2. CDR1 SNHLY and CDR2 FYNNEI come from the germline V gene. This CDR3 contains 14 residues. After removal of 6 bases from V and 3 bases from J, the junction contained 8 bases not matched to a gene. The CDR3 loop reads CASSNRDYNYEQYF. DNA of the CDR3: TGTGCCAGCAGCAACCGGGACTACAACTACGAGCAGTACTTC.

This clonotype has only a few counts. The chain uses TRBV5-6 and TRBJ1-5; D gene ambiguous. Trimming removed 0 bases at V and 2 bases at J, with 9 bases between. CDR3 length: 15 amino acids. Per germline, CDR1 SGHDT and CDR2 YYEEEE. CDR3 residues: CASSLGGKGNQPQHF. The CDR3 DNA reads TGTGCCAGCAGCTTGGGAGGGAAAGGCAATCAGCCCCAGCATTTT.

This clonotype has a count of ten or more. The rearrangement joins TRBV30 to TRBJ2-7; D is perhaps TRBD2 (6 bases). The CDR3 totals 11 residues. Trimming removed 5 bases from V and 6 bases from J, with 11 bases in between. Germline CDR1 and CDR2: GTSNPN and SVGIG (reference sequence). As DNA, the CDR3 is TGTGCCTGGCGGGGGAGGCGCGAGCAGTACTTC. It encodes CAWRGRREQYF.

The rearrangement uses TRBV19 and TRBJ2-7, with 13 bases that match TRBD2. This CDR3 contains 17 residues. The junction had 9 bases not matched to a gene; V was cut back by 5 bases and J by 2 bases. Germline CDR1 and CDR2: LNHDA and SQIVND (reference sequence). In DNA, the CDR3 is TGTGCCAGTAGTGCCGGACTAGCGGGAGCCCTTACCTACGAGCAGTACTTC. Translated, it gives CASSAGLAGALTYEQYF.

In its sample, this clonotype was seen a few times. The chain couples TRBV14 to TRBJ2-1; D remains ambiguous. This CDR3 contains 16 residues. CDR1 SGHDN and CDR2 FVKESK come from the germline V gene. Trimming pared 0 bases from V and 1 base from J, leaving 10 bases between. CDR3 amino acids: CASSQDTRVSYNEQFF. As DNA, the CDR3 is TGTGCCAGCAGCCAAGATACCCGCGTTTCCTACAATGAGCAGTTCTTC.

V and J are TRBV6-2 or TRBV6-3 and TRBJ2-7, with D perhaps matching TRBD1 (6 bases). Germline V gives CDR1 MNHEY, CDR2 SVGEGT. Trimming shortened V by 8 bases and J by 3 bases, and 11 bases separated the two germline ends. The CDR3 spans 12 residues. The CDR3 protein is CASRDIDYEQYF. CDR3 bases: TGTGCCAGCCGGGACATAGACTACGAGCAGTACTTC.

The sample holds a few counts of this clonotype. The DNA for the CDR3 is TGTGCCAGCAGCGAGGGACTAGCGGGAGTGACAGATACGCAGTATTTT. This encodes CASSEGLAGVTDTQYF. This chain joins TRBV2 and TRBJ2-3, with 14 bases matching TRBD2. The J segment lost 3 bases and the V segment lost 6 bases, leaving 5 bases of the junction unmatched. This CDR3 spans 16 amino acids. Germline V gene data show CDR1 as SNHLY and CDR2 as FYNNEI.

This clonotype occurred many times. The CDR3 is CAISESRSGLSTDTQYF. The CDR3 DNA reads as TGTGCCATCAGTGAGTCGCGCTCCGGACTAAGCACAGATACGCAGTATTTT. The chain carries TRBV10-3 and TRBJ2-3; D might be TRBD2 (6 bases). V lost 0 bases and J lost 0, with 13 bases in between. Per the germline V gene, CDR1 is ENHRY and CDR2 is SYGVKD. There are 17 residues in the CDR3.